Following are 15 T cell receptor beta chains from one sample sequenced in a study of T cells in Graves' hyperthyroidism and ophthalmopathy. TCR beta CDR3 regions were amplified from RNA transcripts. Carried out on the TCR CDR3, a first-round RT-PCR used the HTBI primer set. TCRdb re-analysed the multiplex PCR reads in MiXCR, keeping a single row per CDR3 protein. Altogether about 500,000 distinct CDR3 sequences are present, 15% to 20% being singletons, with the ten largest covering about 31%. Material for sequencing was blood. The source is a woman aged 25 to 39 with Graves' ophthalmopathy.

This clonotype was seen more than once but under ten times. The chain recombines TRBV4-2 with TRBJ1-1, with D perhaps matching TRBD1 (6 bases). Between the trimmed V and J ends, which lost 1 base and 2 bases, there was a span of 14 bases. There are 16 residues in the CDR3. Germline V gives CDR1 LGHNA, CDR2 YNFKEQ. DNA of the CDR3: TGTGCCAGCAGCCAAGCCGGGGGGCAGGGTAACACTGAAGCTTTCTTT. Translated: CASSQAGGQGNTEAFF.

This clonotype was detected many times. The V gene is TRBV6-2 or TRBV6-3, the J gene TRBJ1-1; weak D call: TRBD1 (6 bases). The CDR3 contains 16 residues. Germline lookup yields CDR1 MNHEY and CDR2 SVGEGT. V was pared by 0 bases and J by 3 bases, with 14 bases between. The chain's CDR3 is CASSYSRQAGDTEAFF. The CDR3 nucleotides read TGTGCCAGCAGTTACTCGAGACAGGCGGGGGACACTGAAGCTTTCTTT.

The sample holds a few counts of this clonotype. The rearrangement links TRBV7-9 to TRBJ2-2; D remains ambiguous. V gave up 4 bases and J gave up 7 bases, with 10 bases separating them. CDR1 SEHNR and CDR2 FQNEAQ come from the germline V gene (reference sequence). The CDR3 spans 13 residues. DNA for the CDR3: TGTGCCAGCAGCTCCGTTTCTTTCGGGGAGCTGTTTTTT. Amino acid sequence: CASSSVSFGELFF.

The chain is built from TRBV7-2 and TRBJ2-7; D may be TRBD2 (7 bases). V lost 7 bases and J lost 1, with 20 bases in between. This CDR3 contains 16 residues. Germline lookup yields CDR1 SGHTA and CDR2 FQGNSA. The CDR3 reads CASTLLTGGLSYEQYF. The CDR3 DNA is TGTGCCAGCACCCTTTTAACCGGGGGGCTGTCCTACGAGCAGTACTTC. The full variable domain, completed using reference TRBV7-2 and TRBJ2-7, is GAGVSQSPSNKVTEKGKDVELRCDPISGHTALYWYRQSLGQGLEFLIYFQGNSAPDKSGLPSDRFSAERTGGSVSTLTIQRTQQEDSAVYLCASTLLTGGLSYEQYFGPGTRLTVT.

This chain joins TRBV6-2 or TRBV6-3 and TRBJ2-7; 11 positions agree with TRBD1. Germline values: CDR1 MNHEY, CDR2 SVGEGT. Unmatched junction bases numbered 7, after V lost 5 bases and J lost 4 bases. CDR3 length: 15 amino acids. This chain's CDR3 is CASSGGTGGRYEQYF. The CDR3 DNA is TGTGCCAGCAGTGGCGGGACAGGGGGTCGTTACGAGCAGTACTTC.

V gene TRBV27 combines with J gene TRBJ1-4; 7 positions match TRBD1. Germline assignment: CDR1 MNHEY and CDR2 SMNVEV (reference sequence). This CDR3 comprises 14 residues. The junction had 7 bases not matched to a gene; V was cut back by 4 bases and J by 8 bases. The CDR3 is CASSSYRGQEKLFF. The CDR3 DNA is TGTGCCAGCAGTTCTTACAGGGGTCAGGAAAAACTGTTTTTT.

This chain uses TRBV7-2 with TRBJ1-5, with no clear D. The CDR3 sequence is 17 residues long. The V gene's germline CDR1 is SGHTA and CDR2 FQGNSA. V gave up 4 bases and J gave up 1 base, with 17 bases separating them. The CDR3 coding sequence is TGTGCCAGCAGCTATTTATCGGGTTCCAAGAGCAATCAGCCCCAGCATTTT. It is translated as CASSYLSGSKSNQPQHF.

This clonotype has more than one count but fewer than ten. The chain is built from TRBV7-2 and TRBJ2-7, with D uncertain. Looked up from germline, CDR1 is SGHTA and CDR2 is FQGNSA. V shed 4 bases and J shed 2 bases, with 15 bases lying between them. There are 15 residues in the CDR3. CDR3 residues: CASSSNTISTYEQYF. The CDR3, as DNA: TGTGCCAGCAGCTCCAATACGATATCAACCTACGAGCAGTACTTC. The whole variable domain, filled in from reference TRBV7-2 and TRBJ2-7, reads GAGVSQSPSNKVTEKGKDVELRCDPISGHTALYWYRQSLGQGLEFLIYFQGNSAPDKSGLPSDRFSAERTGGSVSTLTIQRTQQEDSAVYLCASSSNTISTYEQYFGPGTRLTVT.

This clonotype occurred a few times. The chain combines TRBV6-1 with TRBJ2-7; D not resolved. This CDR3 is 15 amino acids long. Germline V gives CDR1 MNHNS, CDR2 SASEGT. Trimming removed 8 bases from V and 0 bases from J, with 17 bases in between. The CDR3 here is CASAGRDLSSYEQYF. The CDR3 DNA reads TGTGCCAGCGCCGGACGAGACTTAAGCTCCTACGAGCAGTACTTC.

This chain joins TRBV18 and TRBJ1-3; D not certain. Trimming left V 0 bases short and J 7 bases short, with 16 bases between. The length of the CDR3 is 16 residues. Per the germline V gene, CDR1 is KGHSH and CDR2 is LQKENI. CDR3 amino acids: CASSPPLATSLNTIYF. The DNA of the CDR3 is TGTGCCAGCTCACCACCACTAGCAACCTCTTTGAACACCATATATTTT. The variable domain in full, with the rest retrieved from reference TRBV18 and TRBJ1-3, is NAGVMQNPRHLVRRRGQEARLRCSPMKGHSHVYWYRQLPEEGLKFMVYLQKENIIDESGMPKERFSAEFPKEGPSILRIQQVVRGDSAAYFCASSPPLATSLNTIYFGEGSWLTVV.

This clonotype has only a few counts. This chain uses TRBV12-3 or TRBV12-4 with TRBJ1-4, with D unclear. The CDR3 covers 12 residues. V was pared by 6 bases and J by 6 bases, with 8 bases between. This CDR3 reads CASSFFDEKLFF. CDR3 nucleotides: TGTGCCAGCAGCTTTTTTGATGAAAAACTGTTTTTT.

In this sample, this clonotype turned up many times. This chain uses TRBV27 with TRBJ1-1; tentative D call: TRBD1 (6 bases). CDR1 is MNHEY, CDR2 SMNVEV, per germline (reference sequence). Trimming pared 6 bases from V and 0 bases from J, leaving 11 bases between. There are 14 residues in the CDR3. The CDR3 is CASRRQAMNTEAFF. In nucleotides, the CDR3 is TGTGCCAGCAGAAGACAGGCCATGAACACTGAAGCTTTCTTT.

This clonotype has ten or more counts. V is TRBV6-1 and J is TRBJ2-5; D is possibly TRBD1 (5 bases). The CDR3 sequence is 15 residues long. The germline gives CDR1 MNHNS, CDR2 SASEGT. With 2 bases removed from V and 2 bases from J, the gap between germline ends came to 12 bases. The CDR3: CASSERAGRQETQYF. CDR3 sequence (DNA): TGTGCCAGCAGTGAAAGGGCAGGGCGACAAGAGACCCAGTACTTC.

CDR3 coding DNA: TGTGCCAGCCGTCCCCGGAGGGGGCTTTACGAGCAGTACTTC. Its protein is CASRPRRGLYEQYF. This rearrangement joins TRBV28 to TRBJ2-7; a weak D match, TRBD1 (7 bases). This CDR3 contains 14 residues. Germline V CDR1 and CDR2: MDHEN, SYDVKM. V was clipped by 8 bases and J by 4 bases, with 18 bases between them.

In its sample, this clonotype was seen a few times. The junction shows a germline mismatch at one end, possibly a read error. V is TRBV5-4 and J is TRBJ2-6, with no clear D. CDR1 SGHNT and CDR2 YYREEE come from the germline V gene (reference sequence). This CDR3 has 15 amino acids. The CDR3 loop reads CASTLYLTGANVLTF. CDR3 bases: TGTGCCAGCACCTTGTACCTCACCGGGGCCAACGTCCTGACTTTC. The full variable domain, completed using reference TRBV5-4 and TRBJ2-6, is ETGVTQSPTHLIKTRGQQVTLRCSSQSGHNTVSWYQQALGQGPQFIFQYYREEENGRGNFPPRFSGLQFPNYSSELNVNALELDDSALYLCASTLYLTGANVLTFGAGSRLTVL.